The present TCR beta chain was sequenced within a study of T cell repertoires in cytomegalovirus infection. Looking at the study overall: Recently identified HLA-C-restricted and well-studied HLA-B-restricted CMV epitopes were used. It can be stated that public TCR beta signatures indicated CMV infection as well as a matching HLA type.

The CDR3 length is 16 residues. V was pared by 6 bases and J by 0 bases, with 10 bases of the junction left unmatched. Germline V gene data show CDR1 as MNHNS and CDR2 as SASEGT. General observations from the study: Cumulative frequency of public TCR beta families picked out carriers of CMV plus the relevant HLA. The ex vivo response showed dominance by HLA-C-restricted CMV-specific TCR beta clonotypes.

Ten or more counts support this clonotype. Its antigen is currently unknown. MiXCR, run by TCRdb on the reads, gives a single entry per CDR3 protein. The data hold about 830,000 distinct CDR3 sequences, with about 31% observed a single time. The source of this sequence is a human donor in good health (CMV status not recorded). Some clones in this sample may be carry-over from other donors' samples. The rearrangement uses TRBV6-1 and TRBJ1-2; 7 bases agree with TRBD1. The sequences come from cultured CD8+ T cells from PBMCs, collected from culture after CMV antigen stimulation. CDR3: CASRDTRDRPNYGYTF. CDR3 coding DNA: TGTGCCAGCAGGGACACCAGGGACAGACCTAACTATGGCTACACCTTC.